Included here is one TCR beta chain sequence, with context. Its antigen is still unknown. The donors were adults (healthy and HIV-negative) with no recent acute infections or vaccinations. Every one of the donors was a Caucasian adult that lived in Nashville, Tennessee. At deep level, the assay was performed. Assay: immunoSEQ multiplex PCR; the TCRdb copy retains only in-frame clones and omits some. The top ten clones hold roughly 0.15% of a sample with 2.5 million or so clones, around nine tenths of them seen once. The entry originates in a study of shared clonotypes between healthy human individuals. Study conclusions and caveats: Lower generation probabilities were found for non-shared clonotypes than for those shared by all four donors.

The sequence derives from a young man in good health. What was sequenced was naive CD4+ T cells sorted from blood. Subset meaning: CD45RA+ positively selected.

This CDR3 is CSVSPTTGGSYEQYF. The CDR3 coding sequence is TGCAGCGTTTCCCCCACCACAGGGGGGTCCTACGAGCAGTACTTC. V usage is TRBV29-1 and J usage is TRBJ2-7; 8 bases fit TRBD1. V was pared by 5 bases and J by 1 base, with 10 bases of the junction left unmatched. The CDR3 is made up of 15 amino acids. The V gene's germline CDR1 is SQVTM and CDR2 ANQGSEA.